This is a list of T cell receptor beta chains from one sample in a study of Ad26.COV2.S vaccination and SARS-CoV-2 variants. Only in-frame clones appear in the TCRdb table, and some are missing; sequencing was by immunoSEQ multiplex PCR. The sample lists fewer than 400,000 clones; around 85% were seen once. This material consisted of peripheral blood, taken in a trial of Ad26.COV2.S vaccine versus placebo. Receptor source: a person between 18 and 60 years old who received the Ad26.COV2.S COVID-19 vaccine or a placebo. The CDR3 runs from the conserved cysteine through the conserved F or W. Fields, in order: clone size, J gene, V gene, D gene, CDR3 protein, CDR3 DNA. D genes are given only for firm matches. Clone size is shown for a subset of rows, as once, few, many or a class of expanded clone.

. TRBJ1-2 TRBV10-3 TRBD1 CAIRGQVANSYGYTF TGTGCCATCAGGGGACAGGTCGCGAACAGTTATGGCTACACCTTC
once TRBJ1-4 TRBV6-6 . CASTAQLGGEKLFF TGTGCCAGCACTGCCCAACTGGGGGGTGAAAAACTGTTTTTT
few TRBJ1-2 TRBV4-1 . CASSPSWNPDGYTF TGCGCCAGCAGTCCCTCGTGGAACCCGGATGGCTACACCTTC
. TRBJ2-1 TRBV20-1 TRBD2 CSASRSVASGDLANSYNEQFF TGCAGTGCTAGTCGATCGGTAGCTAGCGGGGACTTAGCAAACTCCTACAATGAGCAGTTCTTC
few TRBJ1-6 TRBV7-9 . CASSAGRATYNSPLHF TGTGCCAGCAGCGCTGGCCGGGCCACCTATAATTCACCCCTCCACTTT
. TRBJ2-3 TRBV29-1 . CSVEGGRGSDTQYF TGCAGCGTTGAGGGGGGACGTGGGAGCGATACGCAGTATTTT
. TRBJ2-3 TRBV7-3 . CASSPGTPTDTQYF TGTGCCAGCAGTCCCGGGACCCCCACAGATACGCAGTATTTT
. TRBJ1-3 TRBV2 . CASSGIPPWSLSGNTIYF TGTGCCAGCAGCGGGATTCCCCCATGGAGCCTCTCTGGAAACACCATATATTTT
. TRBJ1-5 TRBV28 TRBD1 CASSPLETGASNQPQHF TGTGCCAGCAGTCCCCTAGAGACAGGGGCGAGCAATCAGCCCCAGCATTTT
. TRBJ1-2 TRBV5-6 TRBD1 CASSSAVPFYRGYGYTF TGTGCCAGCAGCTCCGCCGTCCCTTTTTACAGGGGCTATGGCTACACCTTC
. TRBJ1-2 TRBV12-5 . CAIRTLSYGYTF TGTGCTATTCGGACACTCTCCTATGGCTACACCTTC
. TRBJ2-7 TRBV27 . CASSLRDTGYEQYF TGTGCCAGCAGTTTACGGGACACCGGCTACGAGCAGTACTTC
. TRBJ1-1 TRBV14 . CASSQVGIDEAFF TGTGCCAGCAGCCAAGTCGGTATCGACGAAGCTTTCTTT
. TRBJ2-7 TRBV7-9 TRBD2 CASSPGGTSSYEQYF TGTGCCAGCAGTCCTGGGGGGACTAGCTCCTACGAGCAGTACTTC
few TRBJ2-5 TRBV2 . CASSVDLQETQYF TGTGCCAGCAGTGTTGATCTTCAAGAGACCCAGTACTTC
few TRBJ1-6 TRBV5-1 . CASSLEYSGNSPLHF TGCGCCAGCAGCTTGGAGTACAGTGGTAATTCACCCCTCCACTTT
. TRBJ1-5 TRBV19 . CASTGTTNQPQHF TGTGCCAGTACCGGGACTACCAATCAGCCCCAGCATTTT
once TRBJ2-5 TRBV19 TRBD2 CASSLLAGDETQYF TGTGCCAGTAGTTTACTAGCGGGGGACGAGACCCAGTACTTC
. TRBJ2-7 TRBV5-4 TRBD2 CASSSGSRGGYEQYF TGTGCCAGCAGTTCGGGCTCGCGGGGGGGTTACGAGCAGTACTTC
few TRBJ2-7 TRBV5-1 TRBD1 CASSWLGQGYEQYF TGCGCCAGCAGCTGGCTTGGACAGGGATACGAGCAGTACTTC
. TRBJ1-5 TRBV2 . CASSDGNQPQHF TGTGCCAGCAGTGACGGAAATCAGCCCCAGCATTTT
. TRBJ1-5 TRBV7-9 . CATTESSNQPQHF TGTGCCACTACGGAAAGCTCTAATCAGCCCCAGCATTTT
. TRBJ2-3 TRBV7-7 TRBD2 CASSPMSGGATADTQYF TGTGCCAGCAGCCCTATGAGCGGGGGGGCTACCGCAGATACGCAGTATTTT
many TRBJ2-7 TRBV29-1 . CSVTSGGRYSEQYF TGCAGCGTCACCAGTGGGGGGCGTTATAGCGAGCAGTACTTC
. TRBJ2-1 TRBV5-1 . CATTQDGAYNEQFF TGCGCCACTACACAGGACGGGGCGTACAATGAGCAGTTCTTC
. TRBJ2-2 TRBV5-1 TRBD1 CASSWTGTGELFF TGCGCCAGCAGCTGGACAGGGACCGGGGAGCTGTTTTTT
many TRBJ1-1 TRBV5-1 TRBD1 CASSWDRGPREAFF TGCGCCAGCAGCTGGGACAGGGGCCCTAGAGAAGCTTTCTTT
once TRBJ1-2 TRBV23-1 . CASSQSWGVNYGYTF TGCGCCAGCAGTCAATCGTGGGGGGTAAACTATGGCTACACCTTC
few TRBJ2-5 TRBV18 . CASSPPQETQYF TGTGCCAGCTCACCACCTCAAGAGACCCAGTACTTC
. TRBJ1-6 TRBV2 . CASSAQSSYNSPLHF TGTGCCAGCAGTGCACAGAGCTCCTATAATTCACCCCTCCACTTT
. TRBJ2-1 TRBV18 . CASSPGPSYNEQFF TGTGCCAGCTCACCAGGGCCTTCCTACAATGAGCAGTTCTTC
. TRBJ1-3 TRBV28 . CASTSSGRGIGNTIYF TGTGCCAGCACCTCCTCGGGGAGAGGGATAGGAAACACCATATATTTT
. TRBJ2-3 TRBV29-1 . CSVVPGHYTDTQYF TGCAGCGTTGTACCTGGACACTACACAGATACGCAGTATTTT
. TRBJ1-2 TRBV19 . CASSIGNFGYTF TGTGCCAGTAGTATTGGTAACTTTGGCTACACCTTC
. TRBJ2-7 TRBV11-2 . CASRTGTWYEQYF TGTGCCAGCAGAACCGGGACATGGTACGAGCAGTACTTC
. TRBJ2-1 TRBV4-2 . CASSQEFSEQFF TGTGCCAGCAGCCAAGAGTTCTCTGAGCAGTTCTTC
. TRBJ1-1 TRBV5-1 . CASSHLDSMNTEAFF TGCGCCAGCAGTCACCTAGACAGTATGAACACTGAAGCTTTCTTT
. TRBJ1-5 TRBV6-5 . CASKGVGQPQHF TGTGCCAGCAAGGGGGTAGGTCAGCCCCAGCATTTT
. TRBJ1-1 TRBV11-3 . CASSPPGDLFMNTEAFF TGTGCCAGCAGCCCCCCCGGGGACCTTTTTATGAACACTGAAGCTTTCTTT
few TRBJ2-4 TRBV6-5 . CASTPGGRRKNIQYF TGTGCCAGCACCCCCGGGGGACGGAGGAAAAACATTCAGTACTTC
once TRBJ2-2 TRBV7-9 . CASTPGLAANTGELFF TGTGCCAGCACCCCCGGACTGGCGGCGAACACCGGGGAGCTGTTTTTT
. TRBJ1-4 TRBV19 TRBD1 CASSMVGTGNEKLFF TGTGCCAGTAGTATGGTCGGGACAGGTAATGAAAAACTGTTTTTT
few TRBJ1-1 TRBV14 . CASSRGRGTEAFF TGTGCCAGCAGCCGGGGCAGGGGCACTGAAGCTTTCTTT
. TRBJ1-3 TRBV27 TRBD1 CASSRNPRTGLNTIYF TGTGCCAGCAGCCGGAATCCGCGGACAGGGTTGAACACCATATATTTT
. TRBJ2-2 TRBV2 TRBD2 CASNIAGGAGELFF TGTGCCAGCAATATAGCGGGGGGTGCCGGGGAGCTGTTTTTT
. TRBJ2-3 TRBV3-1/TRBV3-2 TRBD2 CASSQDHGGGADTQYF TGTGCCAGCAGCCAAGATCACGGCGGGGGGGCAGATACGCAGTATTTT
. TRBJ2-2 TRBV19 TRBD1 CASSIQLGQGARANTGELFF TGTGCCAGTAGTATCCAACTTGGACAGGGGGCGCGAGCGAACACCGGGGAGCTGTTTTTT
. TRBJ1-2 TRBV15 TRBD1 CATSRDRGYGYTF TGTGCCACCAGCAGGGACAGGGGTTATGGCTACACCTTC
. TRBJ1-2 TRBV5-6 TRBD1 CASSRTGQMGYGYTF TGTGCCAGCAGCCGGACAGGGCAGATGGGCTATGGCTACACCTTC
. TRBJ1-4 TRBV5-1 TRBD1 CASSLGQGWEKLFF TGCGCCAGCAGCTTAGGACAGGGTTGGGAAAAACTGTTTTTT
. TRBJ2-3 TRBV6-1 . CASSEAVNTQYF TGTGCCAGCAGTGAAGCAGTGAATACGCAGTATTTT
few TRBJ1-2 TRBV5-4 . CASSLVADSFYGYTF TGTGCCAGCAGCTTGGTGGCAGATTCTTTCTATGGCTACACCTTC
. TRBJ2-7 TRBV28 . CASRMGPQQYF TGTGCCAGCAGAATGGGCCCTCAGCAGTACTTC